A selection of T cell receptor beta chains follows, all from one sample in a study of cytomegalovirus exposure and HLA in healthy donors. Assay used: immunoSEQ multiplex PCR; TCRdb lists only in-frame clones, some missing. The table includes around 150,000 clones, about 65% detected once. The sequenced sample was PBMCs. These receptors were taken from a man aged 35 to 55 in good health and CMV-seropositive. Both conserved end residues are part of each CDR3. Each record gives: D gene, clone size, V gene, J gene, CDR3 DNA, CDR3 protein. A D gene is named only where the DNA matches it firmly. Rows may omit the clone size; those that give it use once, few, many or a size class.

.	.	TRBV9	TRBJ1-5	TGTGCCAGCAGCCCCTCAGGGAATAGCAATCAGCCCCAGCATTTT	CASSPSGNSNQPQHF
.	.	TRBV10-3	TRBJ1-5	TGTGCCATCAGTAGGGACACTAGCAATCAGCCCCAGCATTTT	CAISRDTSNQPQHF
TRBD2	medium-sized	TRBV5-6	TRBJ2-3	TGTGCCAGCAGCTTGGGAGCTAGCGGGGGGGGGTACACAGATACGCAGTATTTT	CASSLGASGGGYTDTQYF
TRBD1	.	TRBV6-6	TRBJ1-6	TGTGCCAGCTACCAGGGGGCGAATTCACCCCTCCACTTT	CASYQGANSPLHF
TRBD1	.	TRBV7-9	TRBJ1-2	TGTGCCAGCAGCTTACCCACCCCCCCGGGACAGGGGATAATTGGCTACACCTTC	CASSLPTPPGQGIIGYTF
.	.	TRBV6-6	TRBJ2-2	TGTGCCAGCAGGACCGGACTCATGAACACCGGGGAGCTGTTTTTT	CASRTGLMNTGELFF
TRBD2	few	TRBV5-1	TRBJ2-7	TGCGCCAGCAGCTTGGAGTATCGGACTAGCGGCACCTACGAGCAGTACTTC	CASSLEYRTSGTYEQYF
.	.	TRBV29-1	TRBJ2-3	TGCAGCGTTTCTAGCCCTAGCACAGATACGCAGTATTTT	CSVSSPSTDTQYF
.	few	TRBV7-2	TRBJ1-6	TGTGCCAGCAGCTTAGTGGGTCAGGGGAATTCACCCCTCCACTTT	CASSLVGQGNSPLHF
TRBD1	.	TRBV5-5	TRBJ1-2	TGTGCCAGCAGCTTGGGGGGACAGAACTATGGCTACACCTTC	CASSLGGQNYGYTF
.	.	TRBV18	TRBJ2-5	TGTGCCAGCTCACCAGGAGTAAAAGAGACCCAGTACTTC	CASSPGVKETQYF
.	.	TRBV2	TRBJ1-2	TGTGCCAGCACTCCGAGAAGTACTAACTATGGCTACACCTTC	CASTPRSTNYGYTF
.	.	TRBV4-2	TRBJ1-1	TGTGCCAGCAGCCAAGAGCGGGGTAGCACTGAAGCTTTCTTT	CASSQERGSTEAFF
TRBD2	.	TRBV7-2	TRBJ2-7	TGTGCCAGCAGCTCCCCCAGGGAGGGCTTAGAGCAGTACTTC	CASSSPREGLEQYF
.	.	TRBV7-2	TRBJ2-7	TGTGCCAGCAGCCCAACAACAGGTCCAACCTACGAGCAGTACTTC	CASSPTTGPTYEQYF
TRBD1	.	TRBV7-9	TRBJ1-2	TGTTCCAGCAGCCCGACCTCGACAGGGGTGGGCTATGGCTACACCTTC	CSSSPTSTGVGYGYTF
.	once	TRBV19	TRBJ1-5	TGTGCCAGTAGTATTGGGGGCAGGGGCCATCAGCCCCAGCATTTT	CASSIGGRGHQPQHF
.	.	TRBV11-2	TRBJ1-2	TGTGCCAGCAGCTTAGCGGGGAACTATGGCTACACCTTC	CASSLAGNYGYTF
.	few	TRBV27	TRBJ2-7	TGTGCCAGCAGGGGACTGTCCTACGAGCAGTACTTC	CASRGLSYEQYF
.	.	TRBV12-5	TRBJ1-1	TGTGCTAGTGGTTTTGCGGGATCGCTGAACACTGAAGCTTTCTTT	CASGFAGSLNTEAFF
.	.	TRBV9	TRBJ1-2	TGTGCCAGCAGCGTAGACACGTCTAACTATGGCTACACCTTC	CASSVDTSNYGYTF
.	.	TRBV7-8	TRBJ2-5	TGTGCCGCACAAGGTGGGACACAAGAGACCCAGTACTTC	CAAQGGTQETQYF
TRBD1	few	TRBV4-1	TRBJ2-3	TGCGCCAGCAGCCAAGGGGACAGGGCGTTTGATACGCAGTATTTT	CASSQGDRAFDTQYF
TRBD2	.	TRBV2	TRBJ2-5	TGTGCCAGCAGTGAAGTGGCGGGGGGCCTGGAGACCCAGTACTTC	CASSEVAGGLETQYF